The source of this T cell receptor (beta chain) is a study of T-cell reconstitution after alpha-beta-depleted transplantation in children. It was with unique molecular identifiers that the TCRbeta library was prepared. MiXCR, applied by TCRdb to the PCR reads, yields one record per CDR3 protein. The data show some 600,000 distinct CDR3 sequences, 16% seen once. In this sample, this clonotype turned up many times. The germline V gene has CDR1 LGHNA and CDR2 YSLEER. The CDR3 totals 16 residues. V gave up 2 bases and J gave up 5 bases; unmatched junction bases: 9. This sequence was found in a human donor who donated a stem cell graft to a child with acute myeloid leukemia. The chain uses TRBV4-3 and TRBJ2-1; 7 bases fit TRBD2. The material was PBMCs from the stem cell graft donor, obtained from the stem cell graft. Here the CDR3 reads CASSQTALAQDNEQFF. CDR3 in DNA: TGCGCCAGCAGCCAAACCGCACTAGCGCAGGACAATGAGCAGTTCTTC.